The 12 T cell receptor beta chains below all came from one sample that was sequenced in a study of blood T cell repertoires in COVID-19. Some clones are missing from TCRdb's copy, which holds only in-frame ones; the method was immunoSEQ multiplex PCR. Of 100,000 or so clones in the sample, roughly 84% are singletons; the top ten hold over 7%. The sample consisted of peripheral blood. The source is a man aged 25 to 40 in a cohort sampled during active COVID-19.

This chain connects TRBV6-5 to TRBJ1-3; perhaps TRBD1 as D (6 bases). CDR1 is MNHEY, CDR2 SVGAGI, per germline. Trimming stripped 7 bases from V and 4 bases from J, with 14 bases between. The CDR3 has 14 amino acids. The CDR3 spells CASTKGGAGNTIYF. The DNA of the CDR3 is TGTGCCAGCACCAAAGGGGGTGCGGGAAACACCATATATTTT.

The chain couples TRBV20-1 to TRBJ2-7; 9 nucleotides align to TRBD1. The CDR3 runs 10 residues. CDR1 and CDR2 (germline): DFQATT, SNEGSKA (reference sequence). The ends lost 6 bases at V and 7 bases at J; junction bases unmatched: 1. CDR3 coding DNA: TGCAGTGCGGGGACAGGGGAGCAGTACTTC. Translating it yields CSAGTGEQYF.

The chain couples TRBV6-6 to TRBJ2-7; the D gene is possibly TRBD2 (6 bases). Trimming removed 2 bases from V and 6 bases from J, with 14 bases in between. This CDR3 is 14 amino acids long. CDR1 is MNHNY and CDR2 is SVGAGI in the germline V gene (reference sequence). Here the CDR3 reads CASSYPMPGVEQYF. The CDR3 DNA sequence: TGTGCCAGCAGTTACCCCATGCCGGGGGTCGAGCAGTACTTC.

V is TRBV12-3 or TRBV12-4 and J is TRBJ1-5; D uncertain. The CDR3 length is 13 residues. The ends were cut back, 5 bases at V and 4 bases at J, with 9 bases in the middle. The chain's CDR3 is CASSRTTNQPQHF. The CDR3 nucleotides read TGTGCCAGCAGTCGGACTACAAATCAGCCCCAGCATTTT.

The CDR3 DNA follows: TGTGCCAGCAGCACGGGACTAAACGCGTTTGGGGCCAACGTCCTGACTTTC. This codes for CASSTGLNAFGANVLTF. The chain couples TRBV5-4 to TRBJ2-6, with TRBD2 matching 7 bases. J lost 3 bases, V lost 4 bases, and 10 bases had no gene match. The CDR3 is made up of 17 amino acids. Germline CDR1 SGHNT, CDR2 YYREEE (reference sequence).

The chain recombines TRBV10-3 with TRBJ2-1; 9 positions match TRBD2. Germline loops: CDR1 ENHRY, CDR2 SYGVKD. The CDR3 runs to 17 residues. The trim removed 5 bases at V and 5 bases at J, leaving 13 bases unmatched. The CDR3 nucleotides read TGTGCCATCAGTCGAGCGGGGGGCATATATATTGACAATGAGCAGTTCTTC. Translated, it gives CAISRAGGIYIDNEQFF.

Only one count was recorded for this clone. The chain joins TRBV3-1 (or the pseudogene TRBV3-2) to TRBJ2-5; 7 positions agree with TRBD2. Germline trimming cut 0 bases from V and 1 base from J; bases unmatched to any gene: 8. This CDR3 has 17 residues. CDR1 is LGHDT, CDR2 YNNKEL, per germline (reference sequence). This chain's CDR3 is CASSQDLTSCVQETQYF. CDR3 nucleotide sequence: TGTGCCAGCAGCCAAGATCTGACTAGCTGCGTCCAAGAGACCCAGTACTTC.

This clone was seen a few times. V and J are TRBV19 and TRBJ1-1; 7 positions match TRBD1. Germline CDR1 LNHDA, CDR2 SQIVND (reference sequence). The junction had 4 bases not matched to a gene; V was cut back by 5 bases and J by 4 bases. The CDR3 extends over 13 amino acids. CDR3 region: CASSRTGATEAFF. CDR3 DNA sequence: TGTGCCAGTAGTCGTACAGGGGCCACTGAAGCTTTCTTT.

This clone was counted between two and nine times. The V gene is TRBV6-5, the J gene TRBJ1-6; 7 bases are shared with TRBD1. The CDR3 sequence is 13 residues long. J was trimmed by 7 bases and V by 9 bases; bases with no gene match: 6. Germline V CDR1 and CDR2: MNHEY, SVGAGI. CDR3 bases: TGTGCCAGTATGGGACAGCAGAATTCACCCCTCCACTTT. This translates into CASMGQQNSPLHF.

This chain joins TRBV5-6 and TRBJ2-5; D is unresolved. The CDR3 has 11 residues. Trimming removed 4 bases at V and 1 base at J, with 2 bases between. Looked up from germline, CDR1 is SGHDT and CDR2 is YYEEEE. CDR3 amino acids: CASSLQETQYF. CDR3 DNA: TGTGCCAGCAGCCTCCAAGAGACCCAGTACTTC.

V gene TRBV4-3 combines with J gene TRBJ2-5, with 8 bases aligning to TRBD2. Germline loops: CDR1 LGHNA, CDR2 YSLEER. The J segment lost 2 bases and the V segment lost 4 bases, leaving 6 bases of the junction unmatched. This CDR3 comprises 15 residues. CDR3 nucleotide sequence: TGCGCCAGCAGCCTTGTTACGGGGGGGCAAGAGACCCAGTACTTC. It yields the protein CASSLVTGGQETQYF.

The chain couples TRBV6-5 to TRBJ1-6; D unresolved. The germline CDR1 and CDR2 sequences are MNHEY and SVGAGI. V was shortened by 4 bases and J by 7 bases, with 8 bases between the two germline ends. The CDR3 contains 13 residues. CDR3 coding DNA: TGTGCCAGCAGTTGGGGAGGGAATTCACCCCTCCACTTT. As protein: CASSWGGNSPLHF.